The rows below give T cell receptor beta chains drawn from one sample of a study of spatial heterogeneity in lung cancer. TCRdb re-called the 5' RACE reads through MiXCR, storing one row per CDR3 protein. Of around 100,000 distinct CDR3 sequences listed, about 4.6% were seen once; the top ten hold 21%. Sample: lung tumor tissue, taken at surgery. Receptor source: a male donor with early-stage non-small cell lung cancer. Both conserved end residues are part of each CDR3. A D gene is named only where the DNA matches it firmly. Not every row has a clone size; where given, it reads once, few, many or a size class.

CASSPPRTSGGNEQFF TGTGCCAGCAGTCCACCGAGGACTAGCGGAGGGAATGAGCAGTTCTTC TRBV28 few TRBD2 TRBJ2-1 16
CASSQPGQLGQTQYF TGTGCCAGCAGCCAACCGGGACAACTAGGGCAGACCCAGTACTTC TRBV14 many NA TRBJ2-5 15
CSGRYGPSNTGELFF TGCAGCGGGCGTTACGGCCCTTCGAACACCGGGGAGCTGTTTTTT TRBV29-1 few NA TRBJ2-2 15
CASSSTKRGDTQYF TGTGCCAGCAGCTCCACGAAACGGGGAGATACGCAGTATTTT TRBV5-4 few NA TRBJ2-3 14
CASSYSGVPGANVLTF TGTGCCAGCAGTTACTCTGGGGTCCCTGGGGCCAACGTCCTGACTTTC TRBV6-5 few NA TRBJ2-6 16
CASSPTFGVSQPQHF TGTGCCAGCAGTCCTACTTTCGGGGTTAGTCAGCCCCAGCATTTT TRBV2 few NA TRBJ1-5 15
CASSQDLTGSYTF TGTGCCAGCAGCCAAGATCTTACGGGAAGCTACACCTTC TRBV3-1 many NA TRBJ1-2 13
CASSFRTEKLFF TGTGCCAGCAGTTTCCGGACCGAAAAACTGTTTTTT TRBV28 many NA TRBJ1-4 12
CSARAPRGFTEAFF TGCAGTGCTAGAGCTCCCCGGGGATTCACTGAAGCTTTCTTT TRBV20-1 many NA TRBJ1-1 14
CATSRKGVDGYTF TGTGCCACCAGCAGGAAGGGAGTGGATGGCTACACCTTC TRBV15 large NA TRBJ1-2 13
CASSPLGAGVPGELFF TGCGCCAGCAGCCCCCTGGGAGCGGGAGTACCCGGGGAGCTGTTTTTT TRBV4-1 many TRBD2 TRBJ2-2 16
CSARDGLAGAGHFNEQFF TGCAGTGCTAGAGATGGGCTAGCGGGAGCGGGGCATTTCAATGAGCAGTTCTTC TRBV20-1 many TRBD2 TRBJ2-1 18
CAGSSYNEQFF TGTGCCGGGAGCTCCTACAATGAGCAGTTCTTC TRBV28 many NA TRBJ2-1 11
CASSPLVGLYNEQFF TGCGCCAGCAGCCCCCTGGTAGGCCTCTACAATGAGCAGTTCTTC TRBV4-1 few NA TRBJ2-1 15
CSVGGAAHNEQFF TGCAGCGTTGGGGGGGCGGCCCACAATGAGCAGTTCTTC TRBV29-1 few NA TRBJ2-1 13
CASSVGDSYEQYF TGTGCCAGCAGCGTAGGGGACAGCTACGAGCAGTACTTC TRBV11-2 many TRBD1 TRBJ2-7 13
CASSLRSLRELFF TGTGCCAGCAGTTTGAGGTCCTTAAGGGAGCTGTTTTTT TRBV12-3/TRBV12-4 NA NA TRBJ2-2 13
CASSGRYQETQYF TGTGCCAGCAGTGGACGGTACCAAGAGACCCAGTACTTC TRBV27 many NA TRBJ2-5 13
CASIAGGPGDTQYF TGTGCCAGCATAGCGGGAGGGCCGGGAGATACGCAGTATTTT TRBV7-9 many TRBD2 TRBJ2-3 14
CASSAGSSLEETQYF TGTGCCAGCAGCGCTGGGTCCAGCCTGGAAGAGACCCAGTACTTC TRBV2 many NA TRBJ2-5 15
CASSYGGPEQYF TGTGCCAGCAGTTACGGAGGGCCCGAGCAGTACTTC TRBV6-6 many NA TRBJ2-7 12
CSVEGTVNLQETQYF TGCAGCGTTGAGGGGACAGTCAATCTACAAGAGACCCAGTACTTC TRBV29-1 many TRBD1 TRBJ2-5 15
CASSPGGQPYEKLFF TGTGCCAGCTCACCAGGGGGACAGCCGTATGAAAAACTGTTTTTT TRBV18 many TRBD1 TRBJ1-4 15
CAIKGGQGYGYTF TGTGCCATTAAGGGGGGACAGGGGTATGGCTACACCTTC TRBV10-3 many TRBD1 TRBJ1-2 13
CSAILAGVSNEQFF TGCAGTGCGATACTAGCGGGAGTTAGCAATGAGCAGTTCTTC TRBV20-1 many TRBD2 TRBJ2-1 14
CARSAGTSLETGELFF TGTGCCAGAAGCGCAGGGACTAGCCTAGAGACCGGGGAGCTGTTTTTT TRBV5-3 many TRBD2 TRBJ2-2 16
CASSPVMSNQPQHF TGTGCCAGCAGCCCCGTGATGAGCAATCAGCCCCAGCATTTT TRBV12-3/TRBV12-4 many NA TRBJ1-5 14
CASSLWVFGQAEAFF TGTGCCAGCAGTCTCTGGGTGTTCGGACAGGCTGAAGCTTTCTTT TRBV28 many TRBD1 TRBJ1-1 15
CASSMDQGMSGPQHF TGTGCCAGCAGCATGGACCAGGGGATGAGCGGGCCCCAGCATTTT TRBV7-9 many NA TRBJ1-5 15
CASSADSRANVLTF TGTGCCAGCAGCGCCGATTCCAGGGCCAACGTCCTGACTTTC TRBV9 many NA TRBJ2-6 14
CSANPSGQGTYEQYF TGCAGTGCTAATCCCTCGGGACAGGGGACCTACGAGCAGTACTTC TRBV20-1 many TRBD1 TRBJ2-7 15
CALGGASSQPQHF TGTGCCCTCGGAGGGGCAAGCAGTCAGCCCCAGCATTTT TRBV28 many NA TRBJ1-5 13
CATSDSVTNTGELFF TGTGCCACCAGTGATTCCGTAACGAACACCGGGGAGCTGTTTTTT TRBV24-1 NA NA TRBJ2-2 15
CAWSINGFGAEQFF TGTGCCTGGAGTATAAACGGATTTGGGGCTGAGCAGTTCTTC TRBV30 many NA TRBJ2-1 14
CASSQDSSGANVLTF TGTGCCAGCAGCCAAGATTCCTCTGGGGCCAACGTCCTGACTTTC TRBV3-1 many NA TRBJ2-6 15
CASSLVLGAGELFF TGTGCCAGCAGTTTAGTTTTGGGGGCCGGGGAGCTGTTTTTT TRBV27 many NA TRBJ2-2 14
CASSFPLSNQPQHF TGTGCCAGCAGCTTCCCCCTTAGCAATCAGCCCCAGCATTTT TRBV7-2 many NA TRBJ1-5 14
CASRIDTGELFF TGTGCCAGCAGGATAGACACCGGGGAGCTGTTTTTT TRBV7-9 many NA TRBJ2-2 12
CASSQGTINEKLFF TGTGCCAGCAGCCAAGGGACTATTAATGAAAAACTGTTTTTT TRBV6-1 many NA TRBJ1-4 14
CSASAGGRDTEAFF TGCAGTGCTAGTGCGGGGGGGAGGGACACTGAAGCTTTCTTT TRBV20-1 many NA TRBJ1-1 14
CASRKRESNTGELFF TGTGCCAGCAGAAAGCGGGAGTCGAACACCGGGGAGCTGTTTTTT TRBV12-3/TRBV12-4 many TRBD2 TRBJ2-2 15
CASSQESRLDRSPLHF TGCGCCAGCAGCCAAGAAAGTCGACTTGATCGTTCACCCCTCCACTTT TRBV4-1 many NA TRBJ1-6 16
CASRRPSSYNEQFF TGCGCCAGCAGGAGACCGAGCTCCTACAATGAGCAGTTCTTC TRBV10-2 many NA TRBJ2-1 14
CASSLADGASEPQHF TGTGCCAGCAGCTTAGCGGACGGTGCATCGGAGCCCCAGCATTTT TRBV7-9 many NA TRBJ1-5 15
CASSVGGPRGPTGEAFF TGTGCCAGCAGTGTTGGCGGTCCTCGTGGGCCAACAGGTGAAGCTTTCTTT TRBV6-1 few NA TRBJ1-1 17
CASSLALGEETQYF TGTGCCAGCAGCTTGGCCCTTGGAGAAGAGACCCAGTACTTC TRBV5-5 NA NA TRBJ2-5 14
CASSYVTEWNEQFF TGTGCCAGCAGTTACGTGACAGAGTGGAATGAGCAGTTCTTC TRBV6-6 many NA TRBJ2-1 14
CASSQPGDSDTQYF TGTGCCAGCAGCCAACCGGGGGATTCAGATACGCAGTATTTT TRBV4-2 many NA TRBJ2-3 14
CSARDNEGRRTDTQYF TGCAGTGCTAGAGATAATGAAGGGAGAAGGACAGATACGCAGTATTTT TRBV20-1 many NA TRBJ2-3 16
CASSTWTGFEKLFF TGTGCCAGCAGCACCTGGACAGGGTTCGAAAAACTGTTTTTT TRBV7-9 many TRBD1 TRBJ1-4 14
CASRILTSGADNEQFF TGCGCCAGCAGGATCCTCACTAGCGGGGCGGACAATGAGCAGTTCTTC TRBV5-1 many TRBD2 TRBJ2-1 16
CASSLVAGLGYTF TGTGCCAGCAGTTTAGTTGCAGGCTTGGGCTACACCTTC TRBV12-3/TRBV12-4 many NA TRBJ1-2 13
CASSPGLHYGYTF TGTGCCAGTAGTCCGGGTTTGCACTATGGCTACACCTTC TRBV19 many NA TRBJ1-2 13
CASKRTGVGQETQYF TGTGCCAGCAAGAGGACGGGAGTAGGTCAAGAGACCCAGTACTTC TRBV2 many NA TRBJ2-5 15
CASSEIGKGRTGELFF TGTGCCAGCAGTGAAATTGGGAAGGGGCGCACCGGGGAGCTGTTTTTT TRBV6-1 many NA TRBJ2-2 16
CASSNPQQWYGYTF TGTGCCAGTAGTAACCCCCAGCAGTGGTATGGCTACACCTTC TRBV19 many NA TRBJ1-2 14
CASSPSQRRGDEQFF TGTGCCAGCTCACCATCTCAGCGGAGAGGGGATGAGCAGTTCTTC TRBV18 many NA TRBJ2-1 15
CASSSPRTGTYEQYF TGTGCCAGCAGTTCCCCGCGGACAGGAACCTACGAGCAGTACTTC TRBV28 many TRBD1 TRBJ2-7 15
CASSRDRSNSYEQYF TGTGCCAGCAGCCGGGATCGCTCCAACTCCTACGAGCAGTACTTC TRBV14 NA NA TRBJ2-7 15
CASSLARGEAFF TGTGCCAGCAGCTTAGCGAGGGGTGAAGCTTTCTTT TRBV7-6 many NA TRBJ1-1 12